The 25 T cell receptor beta chains given below trace back to one sample, sequenced in a study of shared clonotypes between healthy human individuals. TCRdb's table, derived via immunoSEQ multiplex PCR, lists solely in-frame clones and lacks some. The data hold over a million clones, with about 70% observed a single time. Material for sequencing was memory CD4+ T cells sorted from blood. Described subset: CD45RA-negative fraction. The receptors here all came from a man in his late teens or twenties in good health.

The genes are TRBV11-1 and TRBJ1-2; 12 bases are shared with TRBD1. Germline V CDR1 and CDR2: SGHAT, FQDESV (reference sequence). V shed 5 bases, J shed 4 bases, and the junction held 5 bases outside the gene matches. The CDR3 sequence is 15 residues long. This chain's CDR3 is CASSDEGQGAYGYTF. CDR3 DNA sequence: TGTGCCAGCAGCGATGAGGGACAGGGGGCCTATGGCTACACCTTC.

The rearrangement links TRBV20-1 to TRBJ1-1; tentative D call: TRBD1 (5 bases). Between the trimmed V and J ends, which lost 8 bases and 6 bases, there was a span of 13 bases. Germline V gives CDR1 DFQATT, CDR2 SNEGSKA (reference sequence). The CDR3 length is 11 residues. This chain's CDR3 is CSLPGSAEAFF. CDR3 bases: TGCAGTTTACCAGGGAGCGCTGAAGCTTTCTTT.

This clone occurred a few times. As DNA, the CDR3 is TGTGCCAGCAAGCAGGGGCAGGCAACTAATGAAAAACTGTTTTTT. It codes for CASKQGQATNEKLFF. The chain joins TRBV6-1 to TRBJ1-4; maybe TRBD1 (6 bases). The CDR3 runs to 15 residues. Per germline, CDR1 MNHNS and CDR2 SASEGT. V dropped 7 bases and J dropped 0 bases, with 12 bases sitting between them.

This clone appeared a few times. The V call is TRBV5-1, the J call TRBJ2-3; D uncertain. V lost 3 bases and J 2 bases, leaving 13 bases between the germline ends. Germline-derived CDR1 and CDR2 are SGHRS and YFSETQ. This CDR3 has 15 amino acids. The CDR3 DNA follows: TGCGCCAGCAGCTCGCACGGTCCCAACACAGATACGCAGTATTTT. It encodes CASSSHGPNTDTQYF.

The V call is TRBV5-1, the J call TRBJ2-1; TRBD1 aligns across 10 bases. The length of the CDR3 is 14 residues. Germline loops: CDR1 SGHRS, CDR2 YFSETQ. V trimming: 4 bases; J trimming: 5 bases; junction bases outside the gene matches: 3. CDR3 amino acids: CASSAGQGDNEQFF. The CDR3 DNA reads as TGCGCCAGCAGCGCCGGACAGGGGGACAATGAGCAGTTCTTC. The variable domain in full, completed from reference TRBV5-1 and TRBJ2-1, reads KAGVTQTPRYLIKTRGQQVTLSCSPISGHRSVSWYQQTPGQGLQFLFEYFSETQRNKGNFPGRFSGRQFSNSRSEMNVSTLELGDSALYLCASSAGQGDNEQFFGPGTRLTVL.

Only one count was recorded for this clone. The V and J genes are TRBV7-8 and TRBJ2-3; TRBD1 aligns across 10 bases. V shed 4 bases, J shed 3 bases, and the junction held 7 bases outside the gene matches. The CDR3 is 16 amino acids. From germline, CDR1 is SGHVS and CDR2 FQNEAQ. CDR3 region: CASSSTGTGVTDTQYF. The CDR3 DNA reads as TGTGCCAGCAGCTCGACCGGGACAGGGGTTACAGATACGCAGTATTTT.

V is TRBV5-4 and J is TRBJ2-3; 8 bases match TRBD2. Germline V lookup: CDR1 SGHNT, CDR2 YYREEE (reference sequence). Trimming removed 0 bases from V and 3 bases from J; junction bases left unmatched: 0. The CDR3 has 14 residues. The CDR3 DNA follows: TGTGCCAGCAGCTTGGAGCGGGGGACAGATACGCAGTATTTT. Encoded protein: CASSLERGTDTQYF.

A word on this clone: The same CDR3 can be traced to other DNA sequences in this sample. This chain uses TRBV6-1 with TRBJ2-1; D may be TRBD2 (5 bases). The CDR3 length is 12 residues. V dropped 2 bases and J dropped 7 bases, with 6 bases sitting between them. Germline V gene sequence: CDR1 MNHNS, CDR2 SASEGT. In DNA form, the CDR3 reads TGTGCCAGCAGTGAAAGGAGGAATGAGCAGTTCTTC. As protein: CASSERRNEQFF.

The chain recombines TRBV7-9 with TRBJ1-1; TRBD1 might be the D (5 bases). With 1 base removed from V and 4 bases from J, the gap between germline ends came to 10 bases. The CDR3 is made up of 14 amino acids. Germline loops: CDR1 SEHNR, CDR2 FQNEAQ (reference sequence). CDR3 bases: TGTGCCAGCAGCTTAGTAGGGGCGGCCACTGAAGCTTTCTTT. It specifies CASSLVGAATEAFF. Complete variable domain (other parts from reference TRBV7-9 and TRBJ1-1): DTGVSQNPRHKITKRGQNVTFRCDPISEHNRLYWYRQTLGQGPEFLTYFQNEAQLEKSRLLSDRFSAERPKGSFSTLEIQRTEQGDSAMYLCASSLVGAATEAFFGQGTRLTVV.

The chain recombines TRBV27 with TRBJ2-6, with D hard to call. The CDR3 has 13 residues. The germline V gene has CDR1 MNHEY and CDR2 SMNVEV (reference sequence). V lost 3 bases to trimming and J lost 4 bases, with 4 bases between them. The CDR3 nucleotides read TGTGCCAGCAGTTTTGGGGGGGCCAACGTCCTGACTTTC. Amino acids: CASSFGGANVLTF. The full variable domain, with the rest looked up from reference TRBV27 and TRBJ2-6, is EAQVTQNPRYLITVTGKKLTVTCSQNMNHEYMSWYRQDPGLGLRQIYYSMNVEVTDKGDVPEGYKVSRKEKRNFPLILESPSPNQTSLYFCASSFGGANVLTFGAGSRLTVL.

The chain carries TRBV7-2 and TRBJ1-5; D is uncertain. Trimming left V 7 bases short and J 2 bases short, with 12 bases between. The CDR3 contains 14 residues. Germline V gene lookup returns CDR1 SGHTA and CDR2 FQGNSA. In DNA, the CDR3 is TGTGCCAGCACCCTCACGGGAGGCAATCAGCCCCAGCATTTT. Its protein product is CASTLTGGNQPQHF. Full variable domain (missing parts from reference TRBV7-2 and TRBJ1-5): GAGVSQSPSNKVTEKGKDVELRCDPISGHTALYWYRQSLGQGLEFLIYFQGNSAPDKSGLPSDRFSAERTGGSVSTLTIQRTQQEDSAVYLCASTLTGGNQPQHFGDGTRLSIL.

The sample holds a few counts of this clone. The V and J genes are TRBV9 and TRBJ2-7, with 13 bases matching TRBD2. CDR1 and CDR2 from the germline V gene are SGDLS and YYNGEE. The CDR3 length is 18 residues. Trimming at V came to 0 bases and at J to 7 bases, leaving 13 bases not matched to a gene. The CDR3 loop is CASSVAPGLAGVEGEQYF. The CDR3 DNA follows: TGTGCCAGCAGCGTAGCTCCCGGACTAGCGGGAGTAGAGGGAGAGCAGTACTTC.

The genes are TRBV6-5 and TRBJ1-6; D is possibly TRBD1 (5 bases). There are 14 residues in the CDR3. Germline V lookup: CDR1 MNHEY, CDR2 SVGAGI. Trimming shortened V by 8 bases and J by 6 bases, and 14 bases separated the two germline ends. CDR3: CASGPGSGNSPLHF. The CDR3 nucleotides read TGTGCCAGCGGACCAGGGTCGGGTAATTCACCCCTCCACTTT.

The chain couples TRBV7-2 to TRBJ1-1, with D perhaps TRBD1 (6 bases). This CDR3 has 14 amino acids. V was cut by 5 bases and J by 6 bases, with 16 bases left in between. Germline V gene lookup returns CDR1 SGHTA and CDR2 FQGNSA. CDR3 region: CASSPWGGGAEAFF. CDR3 coding DNA: TGTGCCAGCAGCCCATGGGGGGGCGGAGCTGAAGCTTTCTTT.

To note about this clone: A much larger clone lies a single base off, so this may be a read error. The J gene is TRBJ1-1, the V gene TRBV2, with D uncertain. Germline V gene sequence: CDR1 SNHLY, CDR2 FYNNEI. Trimming shortened V by 6 bases and J by 1 base, and 6 bases separated the two germline ends. This CDR3 is built from 12 residues. In nucleotides, the CDR3 is TGTGCCAGCAGCCAAACGAACACTGAAGCTTTCTTT. Translation: CASSQTNTEAFF.

This clone was seen a handful of times. Other nucleotide sequences from this sample produce the same CDR3. This chain links TRBV7-3 with TRBJ1-2, with 8 bases aligning to TRBD1. The CDR3 runs 16 residues. Germline CDR1 is SGHTA and CDR2 is FQGTGA. The V gene end was trimmed by 2 bases and the J gene end by 6 bases; junction bases not matched to a gene: 11. The CDR3 DNA is TGTGCCAGCAGCTTACAACCGGGACAGGCTTTAGATGGCTACACCTTC. This codes for CASSLQPGQALDGYTF. Supplemented by reference TRBV7-3 and TRBJ1-2, the full variable domain reads GAGVSQTPSNKVTEKGKYVELRCDPISGHTALYWYRQSLGQGPEFLIYFQGTGAADDSGLPNDRFFAVRPEGSVSTLKIQRTERGDSAVYLCASSLQPGQALDGYTFGSGTRLTVV.

The chain couples TRBV7-2 to TRBJ2-3, with TRBD2 identical over 10 bases. J gave up 5 bases and V 5 bases, and 10 bases lay outside the gene matches. Per the germline V gene, CDR1 is SGHTA and CDR2 is FQGNSA. The CDR3 length is 16 residues. The CDR3 region is CASSPRLAGAGDTQYF. As DNA, the CDR3 is TGTGCCAGCAGCCCAAGGCTAGCGGGGGCGGGAGATACGCAGTATTTT.

The sample holds a few counts of this clone. The chain employs TRBV7-9 and TRBJ2-7; D may be TRBD1 or TRBD2 (7 bases each). This CDR3 has 14 residues. The germline CDR1 and CDR2 sequences are SEHNR and FQNEAQ (reference sequence). V gave up 4 bases and J gave up 7 bases, with 17 bases separating them. CDR3 DNA: TGTGCCAGCAGCTCCTCCTCAGGGGGGGGTGAGCAGTACTTC. It yields the protein CASSSSSGGGEQYF.

This clone appeared a few times. The chain couples TRBV6-1 to TRBJ2-3; the D gene is possibly TRBD2 (5 bases). V lost 4 bases to trimming and J lost 4 bases, with 9 bases between them. Germline V gives CDR1 MNHNS, CDR2 SASEGT. The CDR3 loop spans 13 amino acids. CDR3: CASSGLPPDTQYF. CDR3 sequence (DNA): TGTGCCAGCAGTGGACTACCCCCAGATACGCAGTATTTT.

This chain connects TRBV5-4 to TRBJ2-3; 11 nucleotides align to TRBD2. The CDR3 spans 16 residues. V was pared by 5 bases and J by 0 bases, with 5 bases of the junction left unmatched. Looked up from germline, CDR1 is SGHNT and CDR2 is YYREEE (reference sequence). CDR3 amino acids: CASSPGTSGSTDTQYF. Written as DNA, the CDR3 is TGTGCCAGCAGTCCGGGGACTAGCGGTAGCACAGATACGCAGTATTTT.

As for this clone: In the same sample, other DNA sequences code for this CDR3. CDR3 residues: CASSVTSGNTDTQYF. CDR3 nucleotide sequence: TGTGCCAGCAGCGTTACTAGCGGGAACACAGATACGCAGTATTTT. The V gene is TRBV9, the J gene TRBJ2-3; 10 nucleotides match TRBD2. Trimming took 2 bases from V and 2 from J; bases not matched to a gene: 2. The CDR3 is 15 amino acids. The V gene's germline CDR1 is SGDLS and CDR2 YYNGEE.

The chain carries TRBV7-2 and TRBJ2-3, with no clear D. The CDR3 sequence is 15 residues long. V was clipped by 5 bases and J by 2 bases, with 14 bases between them. CDR1 is SGHTA and CDR2 is FQGNSA in the germline V gene. CDR3 DNA: TGTGCCAGCAGCATAACTCCGTACACCACAGATACGCAGTATTTT. Translating it yields CASSITPYTTDTQYF.

This sequence joins TRBV30 and TRBJ1-1; D possibly corresponds to TRBD1 (5 bases). CDR1 is GTSNPN, CDR2 SVGIG, per germline (reference sequence). The V gene lost 2 bases and the J gene lost 4 bases, with 11 bases spanning the gap. This CDR3 spans 13 amino acids. CDR3 nucleotides: TGTGCCTGGAGTAGGCAGGGAACCACTGAAGCTTTCTTT. Residues: CAWSRQGTTEAFF.

Remarks on this clone: Within the sample, other DNA sequences also encode this same CDR3. This chain joins TRBV7-2 and TRBJ2-1; D ambiguous. V dropped 1 base and J dropped 0 bases, with 7 bases sitting between them. Germline V gene lookup returns CDR1 SGHTA and CDR2 FQGNSA. The CDR3 runs 15 residues. The CDR3 loop reads CASSLDRSSYNEQFF. CDR3 bases: TGTGCCAGCAGCTTAGACCGGAGCTCCTACAATGAGCAGTTCTTC.

About this clone itself: The same CDR3 is also encoded by other DNA sequences in this sample. The chain carries TRBV5-4 and TRBJ2-5, with 7 bases fitting TRBD1. The CDR3 extends over 13 amino acids. V dropped 4 bases and J dropped 2; count of bases not matched to a gene: 2. Germline assignment: CDR1 SGHNT and CDR2 YYREEE (reference sequence). DNA of the CDR3: TGTGCCAGCAGCCGGGACAGACAAGAGACCCAGTACTTC. Translated, it gives CASSRDRQETQYF.